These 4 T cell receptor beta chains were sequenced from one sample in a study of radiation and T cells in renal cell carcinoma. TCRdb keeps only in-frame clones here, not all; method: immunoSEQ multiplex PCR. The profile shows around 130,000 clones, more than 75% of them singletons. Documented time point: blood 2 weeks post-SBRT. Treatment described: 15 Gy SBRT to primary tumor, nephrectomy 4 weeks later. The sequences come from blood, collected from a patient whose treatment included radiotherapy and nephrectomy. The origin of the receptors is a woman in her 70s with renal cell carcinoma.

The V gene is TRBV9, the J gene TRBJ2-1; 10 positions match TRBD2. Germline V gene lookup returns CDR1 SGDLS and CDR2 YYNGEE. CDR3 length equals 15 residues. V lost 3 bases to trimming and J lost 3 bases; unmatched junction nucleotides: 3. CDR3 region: CASSEAGGNYNEQFF. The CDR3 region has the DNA TGTGCCAGCAGCGAAGCGGGGGGGAACTACAATGAGCAGTTCTTC.

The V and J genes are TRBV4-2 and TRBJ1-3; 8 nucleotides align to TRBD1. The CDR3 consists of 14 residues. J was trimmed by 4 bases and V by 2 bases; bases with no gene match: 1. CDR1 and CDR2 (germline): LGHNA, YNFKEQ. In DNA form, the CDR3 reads TGTGCCAGCAGCCAAACAGGGGGAGGAAACACCATATATTTT. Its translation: CASSQTGGGNTIYF.

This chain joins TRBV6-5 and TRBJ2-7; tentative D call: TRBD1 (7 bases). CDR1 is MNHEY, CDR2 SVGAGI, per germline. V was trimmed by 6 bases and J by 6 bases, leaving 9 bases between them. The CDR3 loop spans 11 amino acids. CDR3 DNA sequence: TGTGCCAGCAGCCAGGGGGGCGAGCAGTACTTC. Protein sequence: CASSQGGEQYF.

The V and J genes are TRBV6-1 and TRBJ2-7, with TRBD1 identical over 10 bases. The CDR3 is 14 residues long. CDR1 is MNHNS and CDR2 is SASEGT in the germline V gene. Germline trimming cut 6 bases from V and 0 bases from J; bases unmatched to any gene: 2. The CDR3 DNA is TGTGCCAGCAGGGGACAGGGGAGCTCCTACGAGCAGTACTTC. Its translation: CASRGQGSSYEQYF.